These T cell receptor beta chains were read from a single sample in a study of STAT3 mutations in large granular lymphocyte leukemia. Sequencing used immunoSEQ multiplex PCR; TCRdb keeps in-frame clones, though not all of them. The table records tens of thousands of clones, roughly 80% of them present only once. The sequencing input was peripheral blood mononuclear cells. All receptors derive from a woman in her forties or fifties with T-cell large granular lymphocyte leukemia. Some clones in this sample may be carry-over from other donors' samples. CDR3s include the opening cysteine and the closing phenylalanine or tryptophan. A D gene is named only where the DNA matches it firmly. A clone size is listed for some rows: how often the clone was seen (once, few, many), or a class if it is expanded.

length: 13; J: TRBJ1-2; D: .; size: few; V: TRBV6-6; CDR3: CASSPGTNYGYTF; DNA: TGTGCCAGCAGCCCCGGGACAAACTATGGCTACACCTTC
length: 15; J: TRBJ2-1; D: .; size: .; V: TRBV7-3; CDR3: CASSLTGGAGNEQFF; DNA: TGTGCCAGCAGCTTAACAGGGGGAGCAGGCAATGAGCAGTTCTTC
length: 14; J: TRBJ2-2; D: .; size: .; V: TRBV5-1; CDR3: CASSFRGGGRELFF; DNA: TGCGCCAGCAGCTTTCGAGGGGGGGGACGGGAGCTGTTTTTT
length: 15; J: TRBJ2-7; D: TRBD2; size: .; V: TRBV28; CDR3: CASSKMTSGRGEQYF; DNA: TGTGCCAGCAGCAAGATGACTAGCGGGAGAGGAGAGCAGTACTTC
length: 16; J: TRBJ1-5; D: .; size: few; V: TRBV15; CDR3: CATSRDLEGRGGPQHF; DNA: TGTGCCACCAGCAGAGATCTAGAGGGCCGAGGGGGGCCCCAGCATTTT
length: 16; J: TRBJ1-3; D: .; size: once; V: TRBV6-6; CDR3: CASRATGFPFGNTIYF; DNA: TGTGCCAGCAGGGCCACAGGGTTCCCCTTCGGAAACACCATATATTTT
length: 16; J: TRBJ1-1; D: .; size: .; V: TRBV5-4; CDR3: CASSRGGISMNTEAFF; DNA: TGTGCCAGCAGCCGGGGGGGGATCTCTATGAACACTGAAGCTTTCTTT
length: 13; J: TRBJ1-2; D: .; size: .; V: TRBV19; CDR3: CASSPPDTYGYTF; DNA: TGTGCCAGTAGTCCCCCGGACACCTATGGCTACACCTTC
length: 13; J: TRBJ1-5; D: .; size: .; V: TRBV18; CDR3: CASSPPGQKPQHF; DNA: TGTGCCAGCTCACCACCGGGCCAAAAGCCCCAGCATTTT
length: 14; J: TRBJ2-7; D: .; size: .; V: TRBV2; CDR3: CASSDLGEVYEQYF; DNA: TGTGCCAGCAGTGATTTGGGGGAGGTCTACGAGCAGTACTTC
length: 16; J: TRBJ2-7; D: .; size: .; V: TRBV29-1; CDR3: CSVEDGRGMSSYEQYF; DNA: TGCAGCGTTGAAGACGGCCGCGGGATGAGCTCCTACGAGCAGTACTTC